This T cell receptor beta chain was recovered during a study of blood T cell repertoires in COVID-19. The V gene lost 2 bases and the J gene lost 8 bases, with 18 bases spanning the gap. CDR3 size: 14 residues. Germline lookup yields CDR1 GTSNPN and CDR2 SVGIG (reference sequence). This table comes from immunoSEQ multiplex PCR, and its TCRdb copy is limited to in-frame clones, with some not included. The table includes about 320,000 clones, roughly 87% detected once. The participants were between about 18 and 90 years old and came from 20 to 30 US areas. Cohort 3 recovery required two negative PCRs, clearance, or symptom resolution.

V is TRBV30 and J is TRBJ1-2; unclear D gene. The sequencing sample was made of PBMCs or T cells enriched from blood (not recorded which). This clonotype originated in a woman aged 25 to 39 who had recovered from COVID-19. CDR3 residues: CAWSITPADRGYTF. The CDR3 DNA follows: TGTGCCTGGAGTATAACCCCAGCGGACCGAGGCTACACCTTC.